These T cell receptor beta chains were read from a single sample in a study of T cells after yellow fever vaccination. TCRdb re-analysed the 5' RACE reads in MiXCR, keeping a single row per CDR3 protein. Of some 500,000 distinct CDR3 sequences in the sample, 13% were seen once. The input for sequencing was PBMCs, taken on the day of the yellow fever booster vaccination. The origin of the receptors is a man aged 30 to 39 who received the YFV17D yellow fever vaccine. CDR3s include the opening cysteine and the closing phenylalanine or tryptophan. The D gene is left open where the match is weak. A clone size is listed for some rows: how often the clone was seen (once, few, many), or a class if it is expanded.

TRBV18	-	TRBD1	TRBJ2-7	TGTGCCAGCTCACCAGCCGGGACAGGGTCGGGGGAGCAGTACTTC	CASSPAGTGSGEQYF
TRBV5-1	-	TRBD2	TRBJ2-7	TGCGCCAGCAGCTTGGAGGCTAGCGGGAGTTCCGAGCAGTACTTC	CASSLEASGSSEQYF
TRBV23-1	few	-	TRBJ2-7	TGCGCCAGCAGTCAATCGAAAGGGTTTAACGAGCAGTACTTC	CASSQSKGFNEQYF
TRBV13	few	TRBD1	TRBJ1-6	TGTGCCAGCAGCATCCGGGACAGGGTTTCACCCCTCCACTTT	CASSIRDRVSPLHF
TRBV20-1	few	-	TRBJ1-5	TGCAGTGCTAGGGCTTCCGACTCGCTTCCCAATCAGCCCCAGCATTTT	CSARASDSLPNQPQHF
TRBV6-1	-	TRBD1	TRBJ2-7	TGTGCCAGCAGTGTAGGACAGGCCTACGAGCAGTACTTC	CASSVGQAYEQYF
TRBV7-2	-	TRBD2	TRBJ2-3	TGTGCCAGCAGGCTCTGGGGACTAGAGGTCACAGATACGCAGTATTTT	CASRLWGLEVTDTQYF
TRBV20-1	-	-	TRBJ2-3	TGCAGTGCTAGAGATCCGGGGATAGATACGCAGTATTTT	CSARDPGIDTQYF
TRBV30	many	-	TRBJ2-2	TGTGCCTGGAGTGAACTGGAGAACACCGGGGAGCTGTTTTTT	CAWSELENTGELFF
TRBV3-1	few	TRBD2	TRBJ2-1	TGTGCCAGCAGCCGGGGGGGGGGACGGAATGAGCAGTTCTTC	CASSRGGGRNEQFF
TRBV5-1	-	TRBD2	TRBJ2-7	TGCTCCAGCAGCTTGGACTCCGGCGGGAGAAGCTACGAGCAGTACTTC	CSSSLDSGGRSYEQYF
TRBV7-9	many	-	TRBJ2-7	TGTGCCAGCAGCTTAGCGGGAGCGGGCGAGCAGTACTTC	CASSLAGAGEQYF
TRBV7-8	-	-	TRBJ2-1	TGTGCCAGCAACCCACGGCTGAACACCAACTACAATGAGCAGTTCTTC	CASNPRLNTNYNEQFF
TRBV2	few	-	TRBJ2-3	TGTGCCAGCGGTTTGGGGGGACAGAGCACAGATACGCAGTATTTT	CASGLGGQSTDTQYF
TRBV10-3	-	TRBD1	TRBJ1-1	TGTGCCATCTCACCCGACAGGGGGAACACTGAAGCTTTCTTT	CAISPDRGNTEAFF
TRBV15	many	-	TRBJ2-1	TGTGCCACCAGCCGGGACTCCCTCAGAAGCTCCTACAATGAGCAGTTCTTC	CATSRDSLRSSYNEQFF
TRBV20-1	-	TRBD1	TRBJ2-4	TGCAGTGCTAGAGGCTACAGGGGTCCAGCCAAAAACATTCAGTACTTC	CSARGYRGPAKNIQYF
TRBV6-1	few	-	TRBJ1-5	TGTGCCAGCAATAAATTGACGGGCAATCAGCCCCAGCATTTT	CASNKLTGNQPQHF
TRBV7-9	-	TRBD2	TRBJ2-1	TGTGCCAGCAGCGAGGGACTAGCGGGAGGCAATGAGCAGTTCTTC	CASSEGLAGGNEQFF
TRBV12-3/TRBV12-4	-	TRBD1	TRBJ2-7	TGTGCCAGCAGTTCGCAACGACAGGGATACGAGCAGTACTTC	CASSSQRQGYEQYF
TRBV6-1	few	-	TRBJ2-2	TGTGCCAGCAGTCCCCCTGGGACCAGGGGCACCGGGGAGCTGTTTTTT	CASSPPGTRGTGELFF
TRBV12-3/TRBV12-4	-	-	TRBJ1-1	TGTGCCAGCTATTACCAACGGGCGTCTTGGACTGAAGCTTTCTTT	CASYYQRASWTEAFF
TRBV7-2	-	-	TRBJ2-3	TGTGCCAGCAGCTTAGCCAGTCTGGGGTCGGATACGCAGTATTTT	CASSLASLGSDTQYF
TRBV6-2/TRBV6-3	-	-	TRBJ2-1	TGTGCCAGCAGTTATGTCCTGATCACCTACAATGAGCAGTTCTTC	CASSYVLITYNEQFF
TRBV14	-	-	TRBJ2-1	TGTGCCAGCAGCCAAGAGATCGCAGGGAATGAGCAGTTCTTC	CASSQEIAGNEQFF
TRBV10-3	few	-	TRBJ2-1	TGTGCCATCAGCGAAGACGGCTACAATGAGCAGTTCTTC	CAISEDGYNEQFF
TRBV12-3/TRBV12-4	-	TRBD1	TRBJ1-1	TGTGCCAGCAGTCGACAGGGTTTAGCTTTCTTT	CASSRQGLAFF
TRBV20-1	-	TRBD2	TRBJ2-2	TGCAGTGCCCTTCCGCGGGGGGGGAGGTGGACCGGGGAGCTGTTTTTT	CSALPRGGRWTGELFF
TRBV28	many	-	TRBJ2-6	TGTGCCAGCAGTCTACAGGGTTATGGGGCCAACGTCCTGACTTTC	CASSLQGYGANVLTF
TRBV13	-	TRBD2	TRBJ2-7	TGTGCCAGCAGCTCCGCCCCGACTAGCGGGAGGCACGAGCAGTACTTC	CASSSAPTSGRHEQYF
TRBV14	few	TRBD2	TRBJ2-1	TGTGCCAGCAGCCGCATCACTAGCGGGACTTACAATGAGCAGTTCTTC	CASSRITSGTYNEQFF
TRBV9	-	TRBD2	TRBJ2-3	TGTGCCAGCAGCGTCCCCGGGACTAGCCCAGATACGCAGTATTTT	CASSVPGTSPDTQYF
TRBV20-1	-	-	TRBJ2-2	TGCAGTGCTAGAGATTCGGGCAGGGGCGCGAACACCGGGGAGCTGTTTTTT	CSARDSGRGANTGELFF
TRBV2	few	-	TRBJ2-7	TGTGCCAGCAGGACCGGGACAAGGGGTCCCTACGAGCAGTACTTC	CASRTGTRGPYEQYF
TRBV7-2	-	-	TRBJ2-1	TGTGCCAGCAGTCTGGGCGGGATTTCCAATGAGCAGTTCTTC	CASSLGGISNEQFF